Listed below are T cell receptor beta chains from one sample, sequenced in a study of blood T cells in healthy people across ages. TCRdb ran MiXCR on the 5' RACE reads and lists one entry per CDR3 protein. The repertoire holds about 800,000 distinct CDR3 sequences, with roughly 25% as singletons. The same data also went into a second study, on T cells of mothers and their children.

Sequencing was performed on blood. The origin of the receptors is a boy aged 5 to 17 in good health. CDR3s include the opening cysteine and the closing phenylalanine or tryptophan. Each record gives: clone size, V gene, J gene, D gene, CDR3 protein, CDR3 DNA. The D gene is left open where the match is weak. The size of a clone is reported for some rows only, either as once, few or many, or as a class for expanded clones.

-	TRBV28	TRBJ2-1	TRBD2	CASSLSGTGNEQFF	TGTGCCAGCAGCCTTAGCGGGACCGGGAATGAGCAGTTCTTC
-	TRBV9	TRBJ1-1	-	CASSVARKNTEAFF	TGTGCCAGCAGCGTAGCTAGGAAGAACACTGAAGCTTTCTTT
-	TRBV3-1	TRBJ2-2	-	CASSRRRGNTGELFF	TGTGCCAGCAGCCGCCGCCGAGGGAACACCGGGGAGCTGTTTTTT
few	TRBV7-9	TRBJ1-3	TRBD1	CASSSFGDRGGNTIYF	TGTGCCAGCAGCTCATTCGGAGACAGGGGTGGAAACACCATATATTTT
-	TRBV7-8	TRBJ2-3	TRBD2	CASSFPGLDPGTQYF	TGTGCCAGCAGTTTTCCGGGACTAGATCCGGGTACGCAGTATTTT
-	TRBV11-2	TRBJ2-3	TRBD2	CASSLALQPGLAGSNIITDTQYF	TGTGCCAGCAGCTTAGCTCTCCAGCCGGGACTAGCGGGGAGTAACATAATCACAGATACGCAGTATTTT
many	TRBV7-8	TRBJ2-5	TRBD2	CASSQGLAGGKETQYF	TGTGCCAGCAGCCAGGGACTAGCGGGGGGGAAAGAGACCCAGTACTTC
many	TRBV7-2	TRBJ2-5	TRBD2	CASSSGLAVETQYF	TGTGCCAGCAGCTCGGGACTAGCGGTCGAGACCCAGTACTTC
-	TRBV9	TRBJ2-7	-	CASSVEGGPEQYF	TGTGCCAGCAGCGTAGAAGGGGGGCCCGAGCAGTACTTC
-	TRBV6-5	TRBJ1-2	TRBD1	CASSSGQGRAYTF	TGTGCCAGCAGCTCGGGACAGGGGAGAGCCTACACCTTC
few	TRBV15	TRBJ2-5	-	CATSKSRGPQETQYF	TGTGCCACCAGCAAGTCCCGGGGGCCCCAAGAGACCCAGTACTTC
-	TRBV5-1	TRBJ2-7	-	CASSSRTTGSSYEQYF	TGCGCCAGCAGCTCGAGAACTACTGGGAGCTCCTACGAGCAGTACTTC
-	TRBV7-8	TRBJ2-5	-	CASSPLGAGETQYF	TGTGCCAGCAGCCCCCTCGGGGCAGGGGAGACCCAGTACTTC
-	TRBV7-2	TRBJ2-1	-	CASSLAQGTKFF	TGTGCCAGCAGCTTAGCGCAGGGTACCAAGTTCTTC
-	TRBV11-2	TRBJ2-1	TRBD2	CASSLTSGGAYNEQFF	TGTGCCAGCAGCTTGACTAGCGGGGGGGCCTACAATGAGCAGTTCTTC
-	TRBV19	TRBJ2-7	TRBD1	CASSAGTGGFYEQYF	TGTGCCAGTAGTGCCGGGACAGGGGGTTTCTACGAGCAGTACTTC
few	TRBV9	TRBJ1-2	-	CASSVSVGSGENYGYTF	TGTGCCAGCAGCGTTAGTGTCGGGTCAGGGGAGAACTATGGCTACACCTTC
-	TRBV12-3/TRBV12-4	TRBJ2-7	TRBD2	CASSLRQGGPYEQYF	TGTGCCAGCAGTTTAAGGCAGGGAGGGCCCTACGAGCAGTACTTC
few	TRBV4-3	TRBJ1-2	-	CASSQTSSGGGYTF	TGCGCCAGCAGCCAGACTTCATCGGGAGGTGGCTACACCTTC
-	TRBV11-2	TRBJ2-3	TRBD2	CASGRLATRDTQYF	TGTGCCAGCGGCCGACTAGCGACGAGAGATACGCAGTATTTT